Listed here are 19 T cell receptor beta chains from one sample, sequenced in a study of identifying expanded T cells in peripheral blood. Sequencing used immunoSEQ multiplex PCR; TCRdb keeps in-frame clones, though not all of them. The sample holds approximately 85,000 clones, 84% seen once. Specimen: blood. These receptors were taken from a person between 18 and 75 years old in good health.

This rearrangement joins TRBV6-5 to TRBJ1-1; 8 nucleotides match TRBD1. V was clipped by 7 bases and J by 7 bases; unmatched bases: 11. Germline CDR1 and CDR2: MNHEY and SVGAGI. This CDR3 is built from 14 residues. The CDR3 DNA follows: TGTGCCAGCACCCAACTCATTGGACAGGGTGAAGCTTTCTTT. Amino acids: CASTQLIGQGEAFF.

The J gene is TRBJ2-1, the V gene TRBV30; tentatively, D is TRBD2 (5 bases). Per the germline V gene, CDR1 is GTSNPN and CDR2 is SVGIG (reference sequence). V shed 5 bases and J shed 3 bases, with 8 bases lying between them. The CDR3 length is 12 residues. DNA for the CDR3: TGTGCCTGGTTTAGCGACTACAATGAGCAGTTCTTC. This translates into CAWFSDYNEQFF.

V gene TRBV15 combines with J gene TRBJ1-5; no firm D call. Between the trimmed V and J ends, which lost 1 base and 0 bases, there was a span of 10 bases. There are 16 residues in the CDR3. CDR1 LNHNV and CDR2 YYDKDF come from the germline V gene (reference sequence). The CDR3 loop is CATSRGVDVSNQPQHF. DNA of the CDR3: TGTGCCACCAGCAGAGGTGTGGACGTTAGCAATCAGCCCCAGCATTTT.

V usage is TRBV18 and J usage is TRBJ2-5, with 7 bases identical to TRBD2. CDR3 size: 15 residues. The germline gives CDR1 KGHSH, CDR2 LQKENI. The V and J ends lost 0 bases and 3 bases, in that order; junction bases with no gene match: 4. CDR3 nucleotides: TGTGCCAGCTCACCACCGACCCTAGCGGAAGAGACCCAGTACTTC. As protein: CASSPPTLAEETQYF.

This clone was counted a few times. The CDR3 protein is CASSTGDWGSYEQYF. CDR3 sequence (DNA): TGTGCCAGCAGTACAGGGGATTGGGGCTCCTACGAGCAGTACTTC. The chain is built from TRBV7-9 and TRBJ2-7; 7 bases fit TRBD1. CDR3 length equals 15 residues. With 6 bases clipped from V and 0 bases from J, the junction kept 8 bases outside the gene matches. Germline CDR1 reads SEHNR; CDR2 reads FQNEAQ (reference sequence).

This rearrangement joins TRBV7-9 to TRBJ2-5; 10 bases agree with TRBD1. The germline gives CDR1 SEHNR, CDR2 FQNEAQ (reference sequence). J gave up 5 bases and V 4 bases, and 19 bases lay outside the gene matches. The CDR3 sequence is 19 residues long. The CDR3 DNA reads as TGTGCCAGCAGCTACCTCGACAGGGGGCGCGGAGATACTCGGGAGACCCAGTACTTC. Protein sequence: CASSYLDRGRGDTRETQYF.

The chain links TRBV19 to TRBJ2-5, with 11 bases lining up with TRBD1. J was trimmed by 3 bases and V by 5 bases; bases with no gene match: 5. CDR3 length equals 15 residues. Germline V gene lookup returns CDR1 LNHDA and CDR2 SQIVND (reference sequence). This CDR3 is CASSFGTGGEETQYF. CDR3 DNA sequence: TGTGCCAGTAGTTTTGGGACAGGGGGGGAAGAGACCCAGTACTTC. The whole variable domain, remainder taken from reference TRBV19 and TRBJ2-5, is DGGITQSPKYLFRKEGQNVTLSCEQNLNHDAMYWYRQDPGQGLRLIYYSQIVNDFQKGDIAEGYSVSREKKESFPLTVTSAQKNPTAFYLCASSFGTGGEETQYFGPGTRLLVL.

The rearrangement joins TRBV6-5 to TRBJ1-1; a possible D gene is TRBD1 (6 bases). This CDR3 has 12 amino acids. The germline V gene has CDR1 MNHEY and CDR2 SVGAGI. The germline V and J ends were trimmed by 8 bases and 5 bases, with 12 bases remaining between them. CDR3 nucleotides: TGTGCCAGCTGGACAGTGGGAACTGAAGCTTTCTTT. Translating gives CASWTVGTEAFF.

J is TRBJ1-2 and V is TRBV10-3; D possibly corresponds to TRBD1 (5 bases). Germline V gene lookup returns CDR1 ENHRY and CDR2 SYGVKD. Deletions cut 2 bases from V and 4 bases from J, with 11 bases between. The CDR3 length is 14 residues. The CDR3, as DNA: TGTGCCATCAGTGAGGGGGACGGCTCCTATGGCTACACCTTC. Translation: CAISEGDGSYGYTF.

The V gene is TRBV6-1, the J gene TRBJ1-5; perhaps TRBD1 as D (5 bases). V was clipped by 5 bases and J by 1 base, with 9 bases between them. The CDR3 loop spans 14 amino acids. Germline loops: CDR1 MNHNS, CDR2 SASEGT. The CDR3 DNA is TGTGCCAGCAGTTATGGGGACAGCAATCAGCCCCAGCATTTT. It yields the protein CASSYGDSNQPQHF.

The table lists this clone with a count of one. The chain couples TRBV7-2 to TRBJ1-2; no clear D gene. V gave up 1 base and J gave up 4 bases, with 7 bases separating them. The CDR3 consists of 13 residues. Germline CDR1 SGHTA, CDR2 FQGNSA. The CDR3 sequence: CASSLGEVYGYTF. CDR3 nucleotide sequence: TGTGCCAGCAGCTTAGGAGAGGTCTATGGCTACACCTTC.

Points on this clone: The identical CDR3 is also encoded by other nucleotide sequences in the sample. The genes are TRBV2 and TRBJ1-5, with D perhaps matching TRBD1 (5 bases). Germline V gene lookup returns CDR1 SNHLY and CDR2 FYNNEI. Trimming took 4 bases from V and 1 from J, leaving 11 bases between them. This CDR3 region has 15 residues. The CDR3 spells CASSVGTASNQPQHF. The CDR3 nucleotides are TGTGCCAGCAGTGTAGGGACCGCCAGCAATCAGCCCCAGCATTTT.

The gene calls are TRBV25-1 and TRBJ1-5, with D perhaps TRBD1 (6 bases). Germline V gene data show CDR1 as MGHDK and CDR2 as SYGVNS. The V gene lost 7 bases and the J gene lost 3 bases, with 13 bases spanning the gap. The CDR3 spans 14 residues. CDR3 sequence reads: CASNGAGDNQPQHF. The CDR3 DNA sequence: TGTGCCAGCAATGGGGCAGGGGACAATCAGCCCCAGCATTTT.

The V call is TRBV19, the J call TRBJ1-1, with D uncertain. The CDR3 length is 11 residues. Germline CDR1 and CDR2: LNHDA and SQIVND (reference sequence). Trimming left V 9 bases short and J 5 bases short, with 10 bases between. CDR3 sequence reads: CASMVWTEAFF. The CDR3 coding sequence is TGTGCCAGCATGGTGTGGACTGAAGCTTTCTTT.

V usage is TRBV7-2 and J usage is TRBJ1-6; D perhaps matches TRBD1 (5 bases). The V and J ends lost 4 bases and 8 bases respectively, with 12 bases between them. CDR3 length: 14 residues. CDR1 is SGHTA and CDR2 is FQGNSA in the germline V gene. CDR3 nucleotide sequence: TGTGCCAGCAGCTCGGGCAGGGTTGATTCACCCCTCCACTTT. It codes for CASSSGRVDSPLHF.

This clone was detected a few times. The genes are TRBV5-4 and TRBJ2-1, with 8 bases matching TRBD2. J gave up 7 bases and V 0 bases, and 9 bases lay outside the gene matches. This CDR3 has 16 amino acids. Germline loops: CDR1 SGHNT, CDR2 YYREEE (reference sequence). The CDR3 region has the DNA TGTGCCAGCAGCTTGGCGGGAGGGAGGGCCGGGAATGAGCAGTTCTTC. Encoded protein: CASSLAGGRAGNEQFF.

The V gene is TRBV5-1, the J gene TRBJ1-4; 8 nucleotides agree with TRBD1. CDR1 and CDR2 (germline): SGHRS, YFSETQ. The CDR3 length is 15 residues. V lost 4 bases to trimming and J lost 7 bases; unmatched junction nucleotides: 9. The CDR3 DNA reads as TGCGCCAGCAGCATCGCCGGGACAGGAGGTGAAAAACTGTTTTTT. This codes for CASSIAGTGGEKLFF.

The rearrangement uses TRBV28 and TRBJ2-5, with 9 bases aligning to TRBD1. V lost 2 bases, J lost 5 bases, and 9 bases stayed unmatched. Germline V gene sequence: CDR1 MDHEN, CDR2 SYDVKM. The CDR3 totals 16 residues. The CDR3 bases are TGTGCCAGCAGTTTAGGATTGACAGGGGGAATTGAGACCCAGTACTTC. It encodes CASSLGLTGGIETQYF.

CDR3 sequence reads: CASTLQGAPGANVLTF. CDR3 in DNA: TGTGCCAGCACCCTACAGGGGGCGCCTGGGGCCAACGTCCTGACTTTC. The chain carries TRBV9 and TRBJ2-6; 9 bases line up with TRBD1. Germline trimming cut 6 bases from V and 2 bases from J; bases unmatched to any gene: 6. CDR1 is SGDLS and CDR2 is YYNGEE in the germline V gene. The CDR3 contains 16 residues. The entire variable domain, with the rest obtained from reference TRBV9 and TRBJ2-6, is as follows: DSGVTQTPKHLITATGQRVTLRCSPRSGDLSVYWYQQSLDQGLQFLIQYYNGEERAKGNILERFSAQQFPDLHSELNLSSLELGDSALYFCASTLQGAPGANVLTFGAGSRLTVL.